The 21 T cell receptor beta chains below come from one sample, sequenced in a study of shared clonotypes between healthy human individuals. Clones were sequenced by immunoSEQ multiplex PCR, and TCRdb holds only the in-frame ones, with some missing. The sample shows about 980,000 clones, 60% to 85% of them seen only once. The sample taken for sequencing was memory CD4+ T cells sorted from blood. Indicated subset: CD45RA-negative fraction. The receptors here all came from a man younger than 30 in good health.

The V gene is TRBV5-6, the J gene TRBJ2-3; TRBD2 agrees at 7 bases. After removal of 2 bases from V and 3 bases from J, the junction contained 9 bases not matched to a gene. Per germline, CDR1 SGHDT and CDR2 YYEEEE. The CDR3 is 16 residues long. Here the CDR3 DNA reads TGTGCCAGCAGCTTCCTCTCCGTCGGGGGGACAGATACGCAGTATTTT. Translating gives CASSFLSVGGTDTQYF.

The CDR3 spells CASSISTDTQYF. CDR3 bases: TGTGCCAGTAGTATCTCCACAGATACGCAGTATTTT. The chain is built from TRBV19 and TRBJ2-3; D gene uncertain. V lost 3 bases and J 2 bases, leaving 3 bases between the germline ends. Per the germline V gene, CDR1 is LNHDA and CDR2 is SQIVND (reference sequence). This CDR3 spans 12 amino acids.

The chain is built from TRBV5-4 and TRBJ1-1, with 7 bases aligning to TRBD1. CDR1 SGHNT and CDR2 YYREEE come from the germline V gene (reference sequence). CDR3 length equals 14 residues. V trimming: 4 bases; J trimming: 0 bases; junction bases outside the gene matches: 3. The CDR3 loop reads CASSRDSVNTEAFF. CDR3 nucleotides: TGTGCCAGCAGCCGGGACAGTGTGAACACTGAAGCTTTCTTT.

The count of this clone is one. The chain links TRBV6-5 to TRBJ2-6, with D hard to call. This CDR3 comprises 15 residues. CDR1 is MNHEY, CDR2 SVGAGI, per germline. V was cut by 4 bases and J by 1 base, with 8 bases left in between. CDR3 sequence reads: CASSSWVSGANVLTF. CDR3 DNA: TGTGCCAGCAGTTCCTGGGTATCTGGGGCCAACGTCCTGACTTTC.

This chain connects TRBV28 to TRBJ2-7; D may correspond to TRBD1 or TRBD2 (5 bases each). The CDR3 has 16 amino acids. Germline V lookup: CDR1 MDHEN, CDR2 SYDVKM. V was clipped by 6 bases and J by 2 bases, with 20 bases between them. CDR3 nucleotides: TGTGCCAGCAGCACAGGAATTGGGGGTGTTGCCTACGAGCAGTACTTC. Protein product: CASSTGIGGVAYEQYF. Variable domain in full (rest from reference TRBV28 and TRBJ2-7): DVKVTQSSRYLVKRTGEKVFLECVQDMDHENMFWYRQDPGLGLRLIYFSYDVKMKEKGDIPEGYSVSREKKERFSLILESASTNQTSMYLCASSTGIGGVAYEQYFGPGTRLTVT.

There are a few counts of this clone. Other DNA variants within this sample encode the same CDR3. The V gene is TRBV30, the J gene TRBJ1-3, with D unclear. The germline gives CDR1 GTSNPN, CDR2 SVGIG (reference sequence). Trimming left V 0 bases short and J 0 bases short, with 9 bases between. CDR3 length: 15 residues. This CDR3 is CAWSVSGRSGNTIYF. The CDR3 DNA reads TGTGCCTGGAGTGTTAGCGGCCGCTCTGGAAACACCATATATTTT.

J is TRBJ2-1 and V is TRBV13, with a possible D match to TRBD2 (5 bases). CDR1 and CDR2 from the germline V gene are PRHDT and FYEKMQ (reference sequence). This CDR3 is 17 amino acids long. V was cut by 0 bases and J by 0 bases, with 12 bases left in between. For the CDR3, the DNA is TGTGCCAGCAGCTTAGGAGGCGGACTGAGCTCCTACAATGAGCAGTTCTTC. Protein: CASSLGGGLSSYNEQFF.

The J gene is TRBJ2-4, the V gene TRBV2, with TRBD2 as a possible D gene (5 bases). The CDR3 is 16 amino acids. With 3 bases removed from V and 0 bases from J, the gap between germline ends came to 12 bases. Germline assignment: CDR1 SNHLY and CDR2 FYNNEI. CDR3 in amino acids: CASSDPGNLAKNIQYF. CDR3 DNA sequence: TGTGCCAGCAGTGACCCGGGGAACCTAGCCAAAAACATTCAGTACTTC.

This clone was seen a few times. The rearrangement links TRBV5-4 to TRBJ2-7, with 7 bases that match TRBD2. The germline gives CDR1 SGHNT, CDR2 YYREEE (reference sequence). There are 16 residues in the CDR3. With V trimmed by 0 bases and J by 3 bases, 9 bases remained unmatched. The CDR3 DNA sequence: TGTGCCAGCAGCTTGGTCGTTACGGGAGGAAGCTACGAGCAGTACTTC. Its protein is CASSLVVTGGSYEQYF.

The gene calls are TRBV5-1 and TRBJ1-4, with D possibly being TRBD1 (5 bases). V lost 6 bases and J 4 bases, leaving 19 bases between the germline ends. Germline CDR1 and CDR2: SGHRS and YFSETQ. The CDR3 runs 16 residues. The CDR3 is CASTFDGDHFNEKLFF. CDR3 DNA: TGCGCCAGCACCTTCGACGGGGACCATTTTAATGAAAAACTGTTTTTT.

Many counts were recorded for this clone. V is TRBV5-1 and J is TRBJ1-1; TRBD1 aligns across 9 bases. The CDR3 sequence is 16 residues long. Germline CDR1 is SGHRS and CDR2 is YFSETQ. Trimming cost V 4 bases and J 3 bases; bases outside gene matches: 10. The chain's CDR3 is CASSPRQGGIDTEAFF. CDR3 DNA sequence: TGCGCCAGCAGCCCCAGACAGGGGGGGATTGACACTGAAGCTTTCTTT.

The chain uses TRBV9 and TRBJ1-1; D unclear. Germline V gene lookup returns CDR1 SGDLS and CDR2 YYNGEE. The germline V and J ends were trimmed by 0 bases and 1 base, with 10 bases remaining between them. The CDR3 is 15 amino acids. This chain's CDR3 is CASSVDPGSNTEAFF. The CDR3, as DNA: TGTGCCAGCAGCGTAGACCCGGGCTCGAACACTGAAGCTTTCTTT.

This chain uses TRBV5-1 with TRBJ1-2; TRBD1 is a possible D gene (6 bases). Germline V gene lookup returns CDR1 SGHRS and CDR2 YFSETQ. Trimming removed 4 bases from V and 2 bases from J, with 15 bases in between. The CDR3 totals 15 residues. CDR3 DNA: TGCGCCAGCAGCCAGGGGACATCTACAAACTATGGCTACACCTTC. As protein: CASSQGTSTNYGYTF.

Of note for this clone: This may come from a read error, since a much larger clone is one base off. The V and J genes are TRBV27 and TRBJ2-2; no definite D call. This CDR3 contains 12 residues. Trimming shortened V by 1 base and J by 3 bases, and 0 bases separated the two germline ends. Germline V CDR1 and CDR2: MNHEY, SMNVEV (reference sequence). The CDR3, as DNA: TGTGCCAGCAGTTTATACACCGGGGAGCTGTTTTTT. Its protein product is CASSLYTGELFF.

This clone was detected a few times. The V gene is TRBV6-1, the J gene TRBJ1-5, with no clear D. CDR3 length equals 12 residues. The V end was cut by 7 bases, the J end by 5 bases, with 9 bases between. CDR1 MNHNS and CDR2 SASEGT come from the germline V gene. The CDR3 sequence is CASTGYDQPQHF. The CDR3 region has the DNA TGTGCCAGCACGGGGTACGATCAGCCCCAGCATTTT.

This clone was found once. This chain joins TRBV5-6 and TRBJ2-7; D ambiguous. Germline CDR1 reads SGHDT; CDR2 reads YYEEEE. The CDR3 has 15 amino acids. With 4 bases removed from V and 2 bases from J, the gap between germline ends came to 16 bases. The CDR3: CASSQSSRYTYEQYF. The CDR3 region has the DNA TGTGCCAGCAGCCAATCGTCGCGGTACACCTACGAGCAGTACTTC.

As for this clone: This specimen includes other DNA sequences encoding the same CDR3. This chain connects TRBV19 to TRBJ2-7; D not resolved. CDR1 is LNHDA, CDR2 SQIVND, per germline (reference sequence). This CDR3 has 11 amino acids. V lost 3 bases, J lost 6 bases, and 6 bases lay in between. The CDR3 spells CASSIYGEQYF. CDR3 sequence (DNA): TGTGCCAGTAGTATTTATGGCGAGCAGTACTTC. Based on the CDR3 plus reference TRBV19 and TRBJ2-7, the full variable domain is DGGITQSPKYLFRKEGQNVTLSCEQNLNHDAMYWYRQDPGQGLRLIYYSQIVNDFQKGDIAEGYSVSREKKESFPLTVTSAQKNPTAFYLCASSIYGEQYFGPGTRLTVT.

The rearrangement joins TRBV9 to TRBJ2-7, with 8 bases that match TRBD2. V lost 4 bases to trimming and J lost 3 bases; unmatched junction nucleotides: 12. Germline CDR1 reads SGDLS; CDR2 reads YYNGEE. The CDR3 has 16 residues. The CDR3 loop is CASSPRPGTRGYEQYF. CDR3 sequence (DNA): TGTGCCAGCAGCCCCCGCCCGGGGACTAGGGGCTACGAGCAGTACTTC.

The genes are TRBV5-4 and TRBJ2-5, with 7 bases matching TRBD1. The V gene's germline CDR1 is SGHNT and CDR2 YYREEE (reference sequence). The CDR3 extends over 15 amino acids. The trim removed 4 bases at V and 1 base at J, leaving 7 bases unmatched. For the CDR3, the DNA is TGTGCCAGCAGCGTACCGACAGGGACCCAAGAGACCCAGTACTTC. Protein: CASSVPTGTQETQYF. The full variable domain, with the rest looked up from reference TRBV5-4 and TRBJ2-5, is ETGVTQSPTHLIKTRGQQVTLRCSSQSGHNTVSWYQQALGQGPQFIFQYYREEENGRGNFPPRFSGLQFPNYSSELNVNALELDDSALYLCASSVPTGTQETQYFGPGTRLLVL.

CDR3 protein: CASSRSGGQQFF. The CDR3 nucleotides are TGTGCCAGCAGTCGCTCAGGGGGTCAGCAGTTCTTC. This chain uses TRBV6-4 with TRBJ2-1; TRBD1 matches at 7 bases. CDR1 is MRHNA, CDR2 SNTAGT, per germline. V trimming: 5 bases; J trimming: 11 bases; junction bases outside the gene matches: 6. This CDR3 spans 12 amino acids.

The chain couples TRBV5-1 to TRBJ2-7; 9 nucleotides line up with TRBD1. CDR1 is SGHRS, CDR2 YFSETQ, per germline. V was pared by 0 bases and J by 3 bases, with 7 bases of the junction left unmatched. This CDR3 has 16 amino acids. The CDR3 region is CASSLAVGTGFYEQYF. CDR3 nucleotide sequence: TGCGCCAGCAGCTTGGCAGTGGGGACAGGGTTCTACGAGCAGTACTTC.